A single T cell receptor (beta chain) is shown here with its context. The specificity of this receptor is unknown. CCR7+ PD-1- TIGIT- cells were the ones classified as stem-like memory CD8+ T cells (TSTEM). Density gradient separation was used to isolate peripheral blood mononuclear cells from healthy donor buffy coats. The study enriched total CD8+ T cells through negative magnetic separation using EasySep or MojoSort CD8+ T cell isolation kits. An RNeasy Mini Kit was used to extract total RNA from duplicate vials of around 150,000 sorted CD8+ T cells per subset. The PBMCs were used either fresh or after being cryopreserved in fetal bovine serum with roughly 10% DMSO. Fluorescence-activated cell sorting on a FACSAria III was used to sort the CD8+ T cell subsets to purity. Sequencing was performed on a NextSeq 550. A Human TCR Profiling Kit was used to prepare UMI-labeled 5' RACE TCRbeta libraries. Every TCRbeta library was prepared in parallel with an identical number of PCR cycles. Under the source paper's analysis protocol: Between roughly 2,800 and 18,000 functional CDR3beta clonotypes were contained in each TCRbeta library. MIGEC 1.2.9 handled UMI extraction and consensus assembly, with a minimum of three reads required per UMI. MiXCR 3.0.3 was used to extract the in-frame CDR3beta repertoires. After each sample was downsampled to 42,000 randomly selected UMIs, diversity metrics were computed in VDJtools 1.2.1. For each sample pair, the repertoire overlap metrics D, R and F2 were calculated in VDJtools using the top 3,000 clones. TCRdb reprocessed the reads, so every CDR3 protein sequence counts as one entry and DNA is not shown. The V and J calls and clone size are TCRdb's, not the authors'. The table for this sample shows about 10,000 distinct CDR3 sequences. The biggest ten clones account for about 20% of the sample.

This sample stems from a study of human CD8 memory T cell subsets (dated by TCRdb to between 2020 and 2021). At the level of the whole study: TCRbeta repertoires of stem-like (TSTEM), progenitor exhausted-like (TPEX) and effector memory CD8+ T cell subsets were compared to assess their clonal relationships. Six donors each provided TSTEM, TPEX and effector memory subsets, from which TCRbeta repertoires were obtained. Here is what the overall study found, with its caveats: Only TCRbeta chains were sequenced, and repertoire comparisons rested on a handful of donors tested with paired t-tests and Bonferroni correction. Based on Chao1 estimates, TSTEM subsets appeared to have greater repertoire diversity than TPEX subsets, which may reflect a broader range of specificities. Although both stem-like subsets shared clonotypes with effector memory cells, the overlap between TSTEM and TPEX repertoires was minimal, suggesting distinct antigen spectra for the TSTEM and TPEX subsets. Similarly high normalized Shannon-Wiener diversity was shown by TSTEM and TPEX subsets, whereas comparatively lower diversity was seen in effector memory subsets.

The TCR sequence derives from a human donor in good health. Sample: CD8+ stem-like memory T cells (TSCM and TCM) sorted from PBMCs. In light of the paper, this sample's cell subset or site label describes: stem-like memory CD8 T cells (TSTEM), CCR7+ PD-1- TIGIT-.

This receptor has the CDR3 CASSDRDYQETQYF. This chain is built from TRBV25-1 and TRBJ2-5; TCRdb calls TRBD1, which cannot be checked without DNA. The germline V gene sets CDR1 to MGHDK and CDR2 to SYGVNS. The CDR3 spans 14 residues, from the cysteine through the phenylalanine. This entry has no DNA.